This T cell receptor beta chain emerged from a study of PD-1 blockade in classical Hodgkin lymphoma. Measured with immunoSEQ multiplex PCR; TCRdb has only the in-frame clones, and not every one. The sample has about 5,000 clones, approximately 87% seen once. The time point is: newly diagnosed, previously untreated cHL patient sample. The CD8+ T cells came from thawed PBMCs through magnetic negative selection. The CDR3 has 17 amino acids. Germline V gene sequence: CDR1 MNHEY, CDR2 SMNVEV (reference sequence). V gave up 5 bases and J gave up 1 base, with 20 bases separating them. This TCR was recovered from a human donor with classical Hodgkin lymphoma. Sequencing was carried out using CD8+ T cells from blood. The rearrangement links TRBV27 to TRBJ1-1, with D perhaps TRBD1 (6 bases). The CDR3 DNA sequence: TGTGCCAGCAGTATCACAGGGTGGGGGGGGGCGAACACTGAAGCTTTCTTT. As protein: CASSITGWGGANTEAFF.